This TCR beta chain derives from a study of shared clonotypes between healthy human individuals. Assay: immunoSEQ multiplex PCR; the TCRdb copy retains only in-frame clones and omits some. The data show about 820,000 clones, 92% seen once. This clone appeared a single time. Its antigen is undetermined. J was trimmed by 1 base and V by 0 bases; bases with no gene match: 7. The germline CDR1 and CDR2 sequences are SGHRS and YFSETQ. This CDR3 is built from 17 residues. Naive CD8 cells, CD45RO-negative and positively selected for CCR7, excluded terminally differentiated effector memory CD45RA+ cells. The study drew its donors from healthy HIV-negative adults without recent acute infections or vaccinations. Overall study findings and caveats: The donor pool, a small one, limited the genetic and exposure-history diversity represented. Memory subsets generally showed smaller estimated richness than naive subsets did.

This TCR came from a man aged 30 to 39 in good health. The specimen sequenced was naive CD8+ T cells sorted from blood. The chain employs TRBV5-1 and TRBJ2-7, with 10 bases identical to TRBD2. The CDR3 nucleotides read TGCGCCAGCAGCTTGGTTCCCAGCGGGAGGGCGTCCTACGAGCAGTACTTC. This gives the protein CASSLVPSGRASYEQYF.